Shown below are 32 T cell receptor beta chains from a single sample sequenced in a study of blood T cell repertoires in COVID-19. Method: immunoSEQ multiplex PCR; TCRdb's copy keeps in-frame clones and lacks some. The table lists 300,000 to 400,000 clones, roughly 90% of them singletons. Source material: peripheral blood. The receptors derive from a woman aged 60 to 75 with COVID-19, enrolled during active disease.

V and J are TRBV11-2 and TRBJ2-3, with D perhaps TRBD2 (7 bases). This CDR3 contains 16 residues. The V end was cut by 1 base, the J end by 0 bases, with 11 bases between. CDR1 and CDR2 (germline): SGHAT, FQNNGV. Here the CDR3 DNA reads TGTGCCAGCAGCTTAGCTGCGGGGGCTAGCACAGATACGCAGTATTTT. Its translation: CASSLAAGASTDTQYF.

This clone is a singleton in its sample. The V call is TRBV7-2, the J call TRBJ2-4; 7 positions match TRBD1. Germline lookup yields CDR1 SGHTA and CDR2 FQGNSA. V lost 7 bases to trimming and J lost 5 bases; unmatched junction nucleotides: 11. The CDR3 contains 15 residues. CDR3 DNA: TGTGCCAGCACCCGGACAGGCTCCACACAAAACATTCAGTACTTC. Protein: CASTRTGSTQNIQYF.

This chain uses TRBV7-8 with TRBJ2-3, with a weak D call TRBD2 (6 bases). The CDR3 runs to 16 residues. Germline CDR1 SGHVS, CDR2 FQNEAQ. Trimming pared 2 bases from V and 0 bases from J, leaving 12 bases between. The CDR3 DNA follows: TGTGCCAGCAGCTTACGACTAGATAGTAGCACAGATACGCAGTATTTT. It translates to CASSLRLDSSTDTQYF. The entire variable domain, with the rest obtained from reference TRBV7-8 and TRBJ2-3, is as follows: GAGVSQSPRYKVAKRGQDVALRCDPISGHVSLFWYQQALGQGPEFLTYFQNEAQLDKSGLPSDRFFAERPEGSVSTLKIQRTQQEDSAVYLCASSLRLDSSTDTQYFGPGTRLTVL.

The chain joins TRBV2 to TRBJ2-3, with D possibly being TRBD2 (6 bases). The CDR3 contains 14 residues. V lost 6 bases and J 2 bases, leaving 12 bases between the germline ends. Germline V gene sequence: CDR1 SNHLY, CDR2 FYNNEI. The CDR3 sequence is CASRIGGDTDTQYF. The CDR3 DNA is TGTGCCAGCAGGATCGGGGGAGACACAGATACGCAGTATTTT.

The chain joins TRBV6-2 or TRBV6-3 to TRBJ2-7, with TRBD1 identical over 7 bases. Trimming took 3 bases from V and 3 from J; bases not matched to a gene: 11. Germline V gives CDR1 MNHEY, CDR2 SVGEGT. The CDR3 is 16 residues long. The CDR3: CASSYLGGHLYYEQYF. The CDR3 DNA sequence: TGTGCCAGCAGTTATTTAGGGGGCCATCTATACTACGAGCAGTACTTC.

The CDR3 DNA reads TGCGCCAGCAGCCAAGTCAGGGCTCGAGGCAATCAGCCCCAGCATTTT. It specifies CASSQVRARGNQPQHF. V usage is TRBV4-1 and J usage is TRBJ1-5, with D perhaps TRBD1 (5 bases). From germline, CDR1 is MGHRA and CDR2 YSYEKL. The CDR3 is 16 amino acids. V lost 1 base, J lost 2 bases, and 12 bases lay in between.

This clone was counted ten times or more. V is TRBV9 and J is TRBJ2-7, with D perhaps TRBD1 (5 bases). CDR3 length equals 16 residues. Between the trimmed V and J ends, which lost 0 bases and 3 bases, there was a span of 16 bases. Looked up from germline, CDR1 is SGDLS and CDR2 is YYNGEE. The CDR3 region has the DNA TGTGCCAGCAGCGTAGCCCCGACAGCCTCAGGCTACGAGCAGTACTTC. It translates to CASSVAPTASGYEQYF.

In its sample, this clone was seen many times. V is TRBV6-2 or TRBV6-3 and J is TRBJ2-7; TRBD2 matches 9 bases. Germline values: CDR1 MNHEY, CDR2 SVGEGT. The CDR3 is made up of 18 amino acids. J lost 7 bases, V lost 3 bases, and 19 bases had no gene match. CDR3 residues: CASSYSAPASGAGGEQYF. In DNA form, the CDR3 reads TGTGCCAGCAGTTATTCCGCCCCGGCTAGCGGGGCCGGGGGTGAGCAGTACTTC.

V usage is TRBV4-2 and J usage is TRBJ1-1; D is uncertain. Per the germline V gene, CDR1 is LGHNA and CDR2 is YNFKEQ. The CDR3 has 13 amino acids. The V end lost 0 bases, the J end lost 4 bases, and 6 bases lay between the germline ends. This CDR3 is CASSQEFLTEAFF. CDR3 DNA sequence: TGTGCCAGCAGCCAAGAATTCCTCACTGAAGCTTTCTTT.

This clone was seen once. V gene TRBV14 combines with J gene TRBJ2-7; D ambiguous. Trimming took off 2 bases at V and 0 bases at J, with 11 bases between the two ends. The germline V gene encodes CDR1 SGHDN and CDR2 FVKESK. The length of the CDR3 is 15 residues. CDR3 sequence: CASSQFYASSYEQYF. CDR3 nucleotide sequence: TGTGCCAGCAGCCAATTTTACGCCAGCTCCTACGAGCAGTACTTC. Variable domain in full (rest from reference TRBV14 and TRBJ2-7): EAGVTQFPSHSVIEKGQTVTLRCDPISGHDNLYWYRRVMGKEIKFLLHFVKESKQDESGMPNNRFLAERTGGTYSTLKVQPAELEDSGVYFCASSQFYASSYEQYFGPGTRLTVT.

The V gene is TRBV7-3, the J gene TRBJ2-1, with 7 positions matching TRBD2. Germline loops: CDR1 SGHTA, CDR2 FQGTGA. CDR3 length equals 16 residues. Trimming cost V 4 bases and J 5 bases; bases outside gene matches: 11. The CDR3 sequence: CASSSKRGLTNNEQFF. In DNA, the CDR3 is TGTGCCAGCAGCTCCAAGCGGGGCCTGACAAACAATGAGCAGTTCTTC. The full variable domain, rest sourced from reference TRBV7-3 and TRBJ2-1, is GAGVSQTPSNKVTEKGKYVELRCDPISGHTALYWYRQSLGQGPEFLIYFQGTGAADDSGLPNDRFFAVRPEGSVSTLKIQRTERGDSAVYLCASSSKRGLTNNEQFFGPGTRLTVL.

The gene calls are TRBV5-1 and TRBJ2-7, with a possible D match to TRBD1 (6 bases). V was pared by 3 bases and J by 7 bases, with 38 bases between. Germline CDR1 reads SGHRS; CDR2 reads YFSETQ. This CDR3 region has 21 residues. For the CDR3, the DNA is TGCGCCAGCAGCTACTCACTCTCGTCGATGGTTAGTGGCACTTCTAGGGGGGAGCAGTACTTC. Encoded protein: CASSYSLSSMVSGTSRGEQYF.

This clone was seen a single time. The V call is TRBV9, the J call TRBJ2-7; weak D call: TRBD2 (5 bases). Germline assignment: CDR1 SGDLS and CDR2 YYNGEE. This CDR3 is 14 amino acids long. Trimming pared 1 base from V and 3 bases from J, leaving 11 bases between. Written as DNA, the CDR3 is TGTGCCAGCAGCGTAAGTGGGGAGTTCTACGAGCAGTACTTC. Its protein product is CASSVSGEFYEQYF.

The gene calls are TRBV5-1 and TRBJ2-5, with 9 bases lining up with TRBD1. Germline values: CDR1 SGHRS, CDR2 YFSETQ. This CDR3 region has 15 residues. V dropped 5 bases and J dropped 4; count of bases not matched to a gene: 9. The CDR3 spells CASSRGQGEGETQYF. CDR3 nucleotides: TGCGCCAGCAGTAGGGGACAGGGAGAAGGAGAGACCCAGTACTTC. Full variable domain (missing parts from reference TRBV5-1 and TRBJ2-5): KAGVTQTPRYLIKTRGQQVTLSCSPISGHRSVSWYQQTPGQGLQFLFEYFSETQRNKGNFPGRFSGRQFSNSRSEMNVSTLELGDSALYLCASSRGQGEGETQYFGPGTRLLVL.

This clone was picked up one time. This chain links TRBV6-5 with TRBJ1-2, with TRBD1 as a possible D gene (6 bases). Germline loops: CDR1 MNHEY, CDR2 SVGAGI. The CDR3 runs to 13 residues. Trimming removed 8 bases at V and 4 bases at J, with 14 bases between. Here the CDR3 DNA reads TGTGCCAGCTTTGGGGGCAGAAGCTATGGCTACACCTTC. Translated, it gives CASFGGRSYGYTF.

This clone was recorded once. J is TRBJ2-7 and V is TRBV27, with 8 bases lining up with TRBD1. The V gene end was trimmed by 5 bases and the J gene end by 2 bases; junction bases not matched to a gene: 5. The CDR3 totals 14 residues. Germline loops: CDR1 MNHEY, CDR2 SMNVEV (reference sequence). The CDR3 DNA sequence: TGTGCCAGCAGTAGGACAGGGAAGACCTACGAGCAGTACTTC. It encodes CASSRTGKTYEQYF.

This clone has a handful of counts. V gene TRBV7-3 combines with J gene TRBJ2-7; TRBD2 might be the D (6 bases). V was trimmed by 2 bases and J by 6 bases, leaving 17 bases between them. This CDR3 spans 15 amino acids. Germline V CDR1 and CDR2: SGHTA, FQGTGA. The DNA of the CDR3 is TGTGCCAGCAGCTTAGTGGCAGGACGGGGGACCGAGCAGTACTTC. Its translation is CASSLVAGRGTEQYF. The full variable domain, completed using reference TRBV7-3 and TRBJ2-7, is GAGVSQTPSNKVTEKGKYVELRCDPISGHTALYWYRQSLGQGPEFLIYFQGTGAADDSGLPNDRFFAVRPEGSVSTLKIQRTERGDSAVYLCASSLVAGRGTEQYFGPGTRLTVT.

The chain combines TRBV9 with TRBJ2-3; 8 bases fit TRBD2. The trim removed 0 bases at V and 3 bases at J, leaving 6 bases unmatched. Germline CDR1 SGDLS, CDR2 YYNGEE. The CDR3 consists of 16 residues. CDR3 in amino acids: CASSVGRGGDTDTQYF. The CDR3 bases are TGTGCCAGCAGCGTAGGTCGGGGGGGCGATACAGATACGCAGTATTTT.

The chain employs TRBV4-1 and TRBJ2-4; 7 positions match TRBD2. The trim removed 4 bases at V and 0 bases at J, leaving 9 bases unmatched. This CDR3 has 17 amino acids. Germline V CDR1 and CDR2: MGHRA, YSYEKL. Here the CDR3 DNA reads TGCGCCAGCAGCCTCTTGGGGGAGGGGCGAGCCAAAAACATTCAGTACTTC. Residues: CASSLLGEGRAKNIQYF.

This clone came up once. This chain links TRBV5-1 with TRBJ2-1; 7 bases are shared with TRBD1. The CDR3 totals 18 residues. V shed 2 bases, J shed 3 bases, and the junction held 14 bases outside the gene matches. Germline values: CDR1 SGHRS, CDR2 YFSETQ. CDR3 sequence (DNA): TGCGCCAGCAGCTTCGGGACAGCACTAAAAGGCCGCTACAATGAGCAGTTCTTC. Translated: CASSFGTALKGRYNEQFF.

The chain couples TRBV4-1 to TRBJ1-1, with 7 bases that match TRBD1. This CDR3 has 17 amino acids. J was trimmed by 5 bases and V by 4 bases; bases with no gene match: 16. Germline V gene data show CDR1 as MGHRA and CDR2 as YSYEKL. In DNA, the CDR3 is TGCGCCAGCAGCCCCTCGGGCTTCTTACAGGGGAGGACTGAAGCTTTCTTT. It codes for CASSPSGFLQGRTEAFF.

The chain combines TRBV14 with TRBJ2-7, with no clear D. V was trimmed by 4 bases and J by 4 bases, leaving 14 bases between them. Germline CDR1 reads SGHDN; CDR2 reads FVKESK. CDR3 size: 14 residues. The CDR3 protein is CASSPLRTGYEQYF. The CDR3 nucleotides are TGTGCCAGCAGCCCCCTACGAACCGGGTACGAGCAGTACTTC. Full variable domain (remainder filled in from reference TRBV14 and TRBJ2-7): EAGVTQFPSHSVIEKGQTVTLRCDPISGHDNLYWYRRVMGKEIKFLLHFVKESKQDESGMPNNRFLAERTGGTYSTLKVQPAELEDSGVYFCASSPLRTGYEQYFGPGTRLTVT.

As regards this clone: Other DNA sequences of this sample code for an identical CDR3. The chain couples TRBV19 to TRBJ2-5; D not certain. The CDR3 consists of 11 residues. V dropped 3 bases and J dropped 5 bases, with 4 bases sitting between them. Germline CDR1 is LNHDA and CDR2 is SQIVND (reference sequence). As DNA, the CDR3 is TGTGCCAGTAGTATTTCGGAGACCCAGTACTTC. It is translated as CASSISETQYF.

The rearrangement joins TRBV7-9 to TRBJ2-3; 8 bases line up with TRBD2. Per germline, CDR1 SEHNR and CDR2 FQNEAQ (reference sequence). V lost 5 bases and J lost 2; bases outside the gene matches: 12. The CDR3 covers 17 residues. CDR3 loop: CASSRGRQRGNTDTQYF. The CDR3 DNA reads TGTGCCAGCAGCCGAGGCCGGCAGCGGGGGAACACAGATACGCAGTATTTT. Looking up the rest from reference TRBV7-9 and TRBJ2-3 gives the full variable domain: DTGVSQNPRHKITKRGQNVTFRCDPISEHNRLYWYRQTLGQGPEFLTYFQNEAQLEKSRLLSDRFSAERPKGSFSTLEIQRTEQGDSAMYLCASSRGRQRGNTDTQYFGPGTRLTVL.

V usage is TRBV11-2 and J usage is TRBJ1-2; 7 nucleotides agree with TRBD1. Germline V gene data show CDR1 as SGHAT and CDR2 as FQNNGV. This CDR3 contains 13 residues. The ends lost 3 bases at V and 4 bases at J; junction bases unmatched: 2. CDR3 amino acids: CASSLGQRYGYTF. CDR3 nucleotides: TGTGCCAGCAGCTTGGGACAGCGCTATGGCTACACCTTC.

The chain carries TRBV3-1 (or the pseudogene TRBV3-2) and TRBJ1-2; tentatively, D is TRBD1 (5 bases). The CDR3 totals 16 residues. The germline CDR1 and CDR2 sequences are LGHDT and YNNKEL (reference sequence). Trimming removed 0 bases at V and 7 bases at J, with 18 bases between. In DNA, the CDR3 is TGTGCCAGCAGCCAAGATAGGTCCAGGGTTGATGGTGGCTACACCTTC. Amino acids: CASSQDRSRVDGGYTF.

The chain has TRBV10-3 and TRBJ1-1; no clear D gene. V lost 8 bases to trimming and J lost 10 bases, with 14 bases between them. Germline V CDR1 and CDR2: ENHRY, SYGVKD. This CDR3 region has 11 residues. DNA for the CDR3: TGTGCCATCGGTAAGCTCGAAAGAGCTTTCTTT. Translating gives CAIGKLERAFF.

This clone was counted a single time. The V and J genes are TRBV28 and TRBJ1-5; TRBD1 agrees at 7 bases. The length of the CDR3 is 15 residues. J lost 3 bases, V lost 6 bases, and 8 bases had no gene match. Germline CDR1 reads MDHEN; CDR2 reads SYDVKM. The CDR3 DNA is TGTGCCAGCAGCCGAGGGGACAGTAACAATCAGCCCCAGCATTTT. It is translated as CASSRGDSNNQPQHF. Variable domain in full (rest from reference TRBV28 and TRBJ1-5): DVKVTQSSRYLVKRTGEKVFLECVQDMDHENMFWYRQDPGLGLRLIYFSYDVKMKEKGDIPEGYSVSREKKERFSLILESASTNQTSMYLCASSRGDSNNQPQHFGDGTRLSIL.

The chain is built from TRBV5-1 and TRBJ1-1, with no clear D. Germline V gene lookup returns CDR1 SGHRS and CDR2 YFSETQ. CDR3 length equals 14 residues. The V end was cut by 0 bases, the J end by 4 bases, with 10 bases between. The CDR3 sequence: CASSLGHGLTEAFF. The DNA of the CDR3 is TGCGCCAGCAGCTTGGGTCATGGACTCACTGAAGCTTTCTTT.

This chain joins TRBV29-1 and TRBJ2-7; D not certain. Germline CDR1 reads SQVTM; CDR2 reads ANQGSEA. Between the trimmed V and J ends, which lost 6 bases and 4 bases, there was a span of 16 bases. This CDR3 contains 13 residues. CDR3 nucleotides: TGCAGCGTGCCCATGGCGAACGGGTACGAGCAGTACTTC. Translating it yields CSVPMANGYEQYF.

This sequence joins TRBV11-2 and TRBJ1-2; 8 bases are a match to TRBD1. CDR3 length: 15 amino acids. V was pared by 2 bases and J by 4 bases, with 6 bases of the junction left unmatched. Germline V gene lookup returns CDR1 SGHAT and CDR2 FQNNGV. The CDR3 loop is CASSLIQGAPYGYTF. The CDR3 DNA reads as TGTGCCAGCAGCTTAATCCAGGGGGCGCCCTATGGCTACACCTTC.

The V and J genes are TRBV5-1 and TRBJ2-7; 10 positions agree with TRBD1. This CDR3 is built from 14 residues. CDR1 is SGHRS, CDR2 YFSETQ, per germline. V was pared by 4 bases and J by 2 bases, with 3 bases of the junction left unmatched. Written as DNA, the CDR3 is TGCGCCAGCAGCGTCGGGACAGGGGCCTACGAGCAGTACTTC. Encoded protein: CASSVGTGAYEQYF.